These 10 T cell receptor beta chains were all obtained from the same sample, sequenced in a study of T cell changes during pregnancy in multiple sclerosis. The table came from immunoSEQ multiplex PCR; TCRdb's copy has only in-frame clones and leaves some out. Of approximately 61,000 clones listed, under 95% are singletons. The input for sequencing was peripheral blood, taken after pregnancy. Receptor source: a female donor in good health, enrolled as a control in a pregnancy study.

The rearrangement uses TRBV5-1 and TRBJ1-2, with a possible D match to TRBD1 (5 bases). V was shortened by 3 bases and J by 3 bases, with 21 bases between the two germline ends. Germline CDR1 and CDR2: SGHRS and YFSETQ. This CDR3 region has 17 residues. CDR3 bases: TGCGCCAGCAGCTCAAGAGGTATAGGGGCAGGGTACTATGGCTACACCTTC. It translates to CASSSRGIGAGYYGYTF.

By proportion, this clone is medium-sized (0.01 to 0.1%). The gene calls are TRBV12-5 and TRBJ2-3; 12 positions match TRBD2. The J segment lost 4 bases and the V segment lost 5 bases, leaving 4 bases of the junction unmatched. Germline CDR1 reads LGHNT; CDR2 reads FRNRAP. This CDR3 spans 15 amino acids. The CDR3 nucleotides read TGTGCTAGTGGTCTAGCGGGGGGGCATCCAGATACGCAGTATTTT. Translated, it gives CASGLAGGHPDTQYF. Full variable domain (remainder filled in from reference TRBV12-5 and TRBJ2-3): DARVTQTPRHKVTEMGQEVTMRCQPILGHNTVFWYRQTMMQGLELLAYFRNRAPLDDSGMPKDRFSAEMPDATLATLKIQPSEPRDSAVYFCASGLAGGHPDTQYFGPGTRLTVL.

The rearrangement links TRBV5-6 to TRBJ2-3, with D possibly TRBD2 on 5 matching bases. The V end lost 3 bases, the J end lost 6 bases, and 20 bases lay between the germline ends. This CDR3 is built from 16 residues. The V gene's germline CDR1 is SGHDT and CDR2 YYEEEE. CDR3 bases: TGTGCCAGCAGCTCGGACTTAGGGTCCAAAACGGATACGCAGTATTTT. Translation: CASSSDLGSKTDTQYF.

The chain carries TRBV6-5 and TRBJ2-3; 8 nucleotides match TRBD2. The germline V gene has CDR1 MNHEY and CDR2 SVGAGI. The V gene end was trimmed by 6 bases and the J gene end by 4 bases; junction bases not matched to a gene: 6. The CDR3 is 14 amino acids. The CDR3 sequence: CASSPPGGPDTQYF. The CDR3 region has the DNA TGTGCCAGCAGCCCCCCGGGAGGGCCAGATACGCAGTATTTT.

The chain recombines TRBV6-1 with TRBJ2-3; 10 bases match TRBD1. This CDR3 spans 11 amino acids. Germline V lookup: CDR1 MNHNS, CDR2 SASEGT. The V segment lost 3 bases and the J segment 15 bases; nucleotides outside the gene matches: 3. CDR3 in amino acids: CASSEDRGKYF. CDR3 bases: TGTGCCAGCAGTGAGGACAGGGGGAAATATTTT.

The gene calls are TRBV10-3 and TRBJ2-5; 10 bases line up with TRBD2. V dropped 2 bases and J dropped 2; count of bases not matched to a gene: 5. The CDR3 loop spans 16 amino acids. CDR1 ENHRY and CDR2 SYGVKD come from the germline V gene. The CDR3 here is CAISELPSGRQETQYF. The CDR3 nucleotides are TGTGCCATCAGTGAGCTTCCTAGCGGGAGACAAGAGACCCAGTACTTC.

The chain uses TRBV6-5 and TRBJ1-2; D is unresolved. Germline CDR1 reads MNHEY; CDR2 reads SVGAGI. V lost 2 bases and J lost 3, with 13 bases in between. CDR3 length equals 15 residues. CDR3 region: CASSYESTVHYGYTF. CDR3 in DNA: TGTGCCAGCAGTTACGAGTCTACGGTTCACTATGGCTACACCTTC.

This chain uses TRBV6-6 with TRBJ1-2, with a tentative D call TRBD1 (6 bases). Germline CDR1 reads MNHNY; CDR2 reads SVGAGI (reference sequence). Trimming left V 6 bases short and J 8 bases short, with 16 bases between. The CDR3 length is 13 residues. The CDR3 coding sequence is TGTGCCAGCAGCCACTGGGGGGGCGACGGCTACACCTTC. Its protein product is CASSHWGGDGYTF.

V usage is TRBV7-3 and J usage is TRBJ2-1; D unresolved. This CDR3 region has 16 residues. V was trimmed by 1 base and J by 7 bases, leaving 17 bases between them. Germline loops: CDR1 SGHTA, CDR2 FQGTGA. Here the CDR3 reads CASSLNRRGALNEQFF. In nucleotides, the CDR3 is TGTGCCAGCAGCTTAAATCGGCGCGGCGCCCTAAATGAGCAGTTCTTC.

This chain links TRBV5-5 with TRBJ2-5; 11 bases fit TRBD1. This CDR3 contains 16 residues. V was clipped by 2 bases and J by 1 base; unmatched bases: 4. Germline V gene lookup returns CDR1 SGHKS and CDR2 YYEKEE (reference sequence). The CDR3 DNA reads TGTGCCAGCAGCTTAGGACAGGGGGCTTCCCAAGAGACCCAGTACTTC. This translates into CASSLGQGASQETQYF.